This T cell receptor (beta chain) was identified in a study of CD8+ T cells in alopecia areata. Study at large: For the treated group, dosing was oral tofacitinib at 5 to 10 mg twice daily. Tofacitinib therapy took 6 to 18 months; 6 months off drug came after.

Treatment defined: oral pan-JAK inhibitor, 5-10 mg twice daily. Both peripheral blood and punch biopsies of lesional scalp skin were obtained from patients who had alopecia areata. This clone was seen only a few times. With a far larger clone one base away, a read error is the likely cause. CDR3 length: 12 amino acids. Trimming stripped 5 bases from V and 2 bases from J, with 5 bases between. Germline V CDR1 and CDR2: PRHDT, FYEKMQ (reference sequence). Extraction of RNA preceded its reverse transcription into cDNA, which served as the sequencing template. This table comes from immunoSEQ multiplex PCR, and its TCRdb copy is limited to in-frame clones, with some not included. The data show tens of thousands of clones, about 30% seen once.

The chain is built from TRBV13 and TRBJ2-3; D call uncertain. This sample comprised CD8+ T cells sorted from blood, obtained at week 4, from a patient treated with tofacitinib. This sequence was found in a human donor with alopecia areata. The CDR3 is CASSLTTDTQYF. The CDR3, as DNA: TGTGCCAGCAGCCTCACCACAGATACGCAGTATTTT.